This is a list of T cell receptor beta chains from one sample in a study of blood T cell repertoires in COVID-19. Data came from immunoSEQ multiplex PCR; TCRdb stores just in-frame clones and leaves some out. Of roughly 300,000 clones in the sample, almost 85% were seen once. The sequencing input was peripheral blood. The receptors were gathered from a human donor in a cohort sampled during active COVID-19. Both conserved end residues are part of each CDR3. The D gene is left open where the match is weak. For some rows the clone size is stated as once, few or many, or as a class when expanded; others skip it.

TRBD2 NA TRBJ2-1 TRBV7-2 TGTGCCAGCAGCTTAGTTGGCGGGGGGGCATATGAGCAGTTCTTC CASSLVGGGAYEQFF
NA NA TRBJ1-2 TRBV6-5 TGTGCCAGCAGTAACAGGGTTTCCGGCTACACCTTC CASSNRVSGYTF
NA NA TRBJ2-2 TRBV5-1 TGCGCCAGCAGCTTGGGAGTGTTCACCGGGGAGCTGTTTTTT CASSLGVFTGELFF
NA NA TRBJ1-1 TRBV5-6 TGTGCCAGCAGCTTGGGACAGCTTGAAGCTTTCTTT CASSLGQLEAFF
TRBD1 NA TRBJ2-1 TRBV10-2 TGCGCCAGCCGTCCGGGACAGGGGATGGACAATGAGCAGTTCTTC CASRPGQGMDNEQFF
NA NA TRBJ1-4 TRBV2 TGTGCCAGCCGGATCGGGGTCTCAACTAATGAAAAACTGTTTTTT CASRIGVSTNEKLFF
NA once TRBJ1-6 TRBV2 TGTGCCAGCAGTGAAGTGGCAAATTCACCCCTCCACTTT CASSEVANSPLHF
TRBD1 NA TRBJ2-7 TRBV5-4 TGTGCCAGCAGCTTGACCGGGACAGGGGCCAGGGAGCAGTACTTC CASSLTGTGAREQYF
NA NA TRBJ1-3 TRBV5-1 TGCGCCAGCAGCCAAGCGGGTACCTCTGGAAACACCATATATTTT CASSQAGTSGNTIYF
NA NA TRBJ1-4 TRBV14 TGTGCCAGCAGCCACCAGGGTACAACTAATGAAAAACTGTTTTTT CASSHQGTTNEKLFF
NA NA TRBJ2-7 TRBV30 TGTGCCTGGAGTCAGAACTCCTACGAGCAGTACTTC CAWSQNSYEQYF
TRBD1 NA TRBJ2-3 TRBV27 TGTGCCAGCAGTCCCGACAGGGCCCGCACAGATACGCAGTATTTT CASSPDRARTDTQYF
NA NA TRBJ1-3 TRBV3-1/TRBV3-2 TGTGCCAGCAGCCGACGACAGGTTGGATCTGGAAACACCATATATTTT CASSRRQVGSGNTIYF
TRBD1 NA TRBJ2-7 TRBV9 TGTGCCAGCAGCGTGGACAGGGGGGCCGAGCAGTACTTC CASSVDRGAEQYF
TRBD2 NA TRBJ2-1 TRBV24-1 TGTGCCACCAGTGATCCTATAGCGGGGGGGCCGGATGAGCAGTTCTTC CATSDPIAGGPDEQFF
NA NA TRBJ1-1 TRBV19 TGTGCCAGTAGTATTAAAGGGAGCACTGAAGCTTTCTTT CASSIKGSTEAFF
TRBD2 NA TRBJ2-7 TRBV6-5 TGTGCCAGCAGTACTAGCGGGGGGAGCTCCTACGAGCAGTACTTC CASSTSGGSSYEQYF
NA NA TRBJ2-3 TRBV7-9 TGTGCCAGCAGCCTGGCTCAACCTCGCACAGATACGCAGTATTTT CASSLAQPRTDTQYF
TRBD1 NA TRBJ1-2 TRBV6-5 TGTGCCAGCAGTTACTCTGGGACAGGGTTTGGCTACACCTTC CASSYSGTGFGYTF
TRBD1 few TRBJ1-5 TRBV4-1 TGCGCCAGCAGCCAAGATGTCCGGGACAGGGAGGTCCAGCCCCAGCATTTT CASSQDVRDREVQPQHF
NA few TRBJ1-2 TRBV7-9 TGTGCCAGCAGGTATGGACAAAGCAACTATGGCTACACCTTC CASRYGQSNYGYTF
NA once TRBJ1-1 TRBV10-2 TGCGCCAGCAGTGTAGGGGCCAACACTGAAGCTTTCTTT CASSVGANTEAFF
NA NA TRBJ2-7 TRBV27 TGTGCCAGCAGTTTTCGGGGTATCTCCTACGAGCAGTACTTC CASSFRGISYEQYF
TRBD2 NA TRBJ2-7 TRBV20-1 TGCAGTGCTAGTCGTCTAGCGGGGGGGAGGACCTACGAGCAGTACTTC CSASRLAGGRTYEQYF
TRBD2 NA TRBJ2-1 TRBV7-6 TGTGCCAGCAGCTTAGTCAGCGGGGGGGCCGGATCATCTTTAAATGAGCAGTTCTTC CASSLVSGGAGSSLNEQFF
NA NA TRBJ2-5 TRBV7-3 TGTGCCAGCAGCTTAGGGCCGGCAAAAGAGACCCAGTACTTC CASSLGPAKETQYF
TRBD1 NA TRBJ2-6 TRBV7-3 TGTGCCAGCAGCTTAGAGGGGGCGTCTGGGGCCAACGTCCTGACTTTC CASSLEGASGANVLTF
TRBD1 NA TRBJ1-1 TRBV27 TGTGCCAGCAGAGGGGGCTGGGAGAACACTGAAGCTTTCTTT CASRGGWENTEAFF
TRBD1 NA TRBJ1-5 TRBV11-2 TGTGCCAGTGGGACAGGAGACAATCAGCCCCAGCATTTT CASGTGDNQPQHF
NA NA TRBJ1-6 TRBV6-2/TRBV6-3 TGTGCCAGCAGTTACACACACCAGAATTCACCCCTCCACTTT CASSYTHQNSPLHF
NA NA TRBJ1-2 TRBV6-4 TGTGCCAGCAGTGAAACGGGCTTTGGCAGGGGCAAGGTAAACTATGGCTACACCTTC CASSETGFGRGKVNYGYTF
NA NA TRBJ1-4 TRBV14 TGTGCCAGCAGCCTGACAGCAACTAATGAAAAACTGTTTTTT CASSLTATNEKLFF
NA NA TRBJ1-2 TRBV18 TGTGCCAGCTCACCTACTTCGGATGGCTACACCTTC CASSPTSDGYTF
NA once TRBJ2-3 TRBV10-2 TGCGCCAGCAGTGACGACGCTAGTAGCACAGATACGCAGTATTTT CASSDDASSTDTQYF
NA NA TRBJ1-4 TRBV3-1/TRBV3-2 TGTGCCAGCAGCGCAGTGGAGGGAACTAATGAAAAACTGTTTTTT CASSAVEGTNEKLFF
TRBD1 NA TRBJ2-1 TRBV13 TGTGCCAGCAGCTCCAGTCCGGGACAGGGGCTGAATGAGCAGTTCTTC CASSSSPGQGLNEQFF
TRBD2 NA TRBJ2-3 TRBV11-3 TGTGCCAGCAGCTTAGAAGCGGGGGAAGATACGCAGTATTTT CASSLEAGEDTQYF
TRBD1 NA TRBJ2-1 TRBV5-1 TGCGCCAGCAGCATTGACAGGGGTGGTAGCAATGAGCAGTTCTTC CASSIDRGGSNEQFF
NA NA TRBJ1-2 TRBV3-1/TRBV3-2 TGTGCCAGCAGTTACGGGAACTATGGCTACACCTTC CASSYGNYGYTF
NA NA TRBJ2-2 TRBV6-5 TGTGCCAGCAGCGGTCCCACCGGGGAGCTGTTTTTT CASSGPTGELFF
NA NA TRBJ2-3 TRBV7-9 TGTGCCAGCAGCTTAGCAGGGGTCGGGAGAAGCACAGATACGCAGTATTTT CASSLAGVGRSTDTQYF
TRBD1 NA TRBJ1-2 TRBV7-8 TGTGCCAGCAGCCGTGAGGGGGCGTGGGGCTACACCTTC CASSREGAWGYTF
NA NA TRBJ2-7 TRBV19 TGTGCCAGTAGTATCGACAGCTACGAGCAGTACTTC CASSIDSYEQYF
NA NA TRBJ2-2 TRBV3-1/TRBV3-2 TGTGCCAGCAGCATTCGAGTTCCCGGGGAGCTGTTTTTT CASSIRVPGELFF
NA NA TRBJ1-2 TRBV7-2 TGTGCCAGCAGCTTAGCATCAGGTCGTGGCTACACCTTC CASSLASGRGYTF
NA NA TRBJ1-3 TRBV6-2/TRBV6-3 TGTGCCAGCAGTTACCCCAAGACAGGCTCTGGAAACACCATATATTTT CASSYPKTGSGNTIYF
NA NA TRBJ2-7 TRBV7-8 TGTGCCAGCAGCTTCTCAGGAGACAGATTTAACGAGCAGTACTTC CASSFSGDRFNEQYF
NA NA TRBJ2-6 TRBV5-6 TGTGCCAGCAGCTCCACATACTCTGGGGCCAACGTCCTGACTTTC CASSSTYSGANVLTF
TRBD2 NA TRBJ2-5 TRBV9 TGTGCCAGCTCTATGAGAGGGAGCGGGGGGCCGCAAGAGACCCAGTACTTC CASSMRGSGGPQETQYF